This paragraph covers one TCR beta chain sequence. Its antigen target is currently unknown. Per-base quality was not reported, and no clone a single base away is much larger than it. The record originates from a study of PD-1 blockade in classical Hodgkin lymphoma (dated by TCRdb to the early 2020s). Regarding the study in general: Nivolumab dosing was 3 mg/kg intravenously every 2 weeks, continuing until either disease progression or unacceptable toxicity. To define a peripheral blood immune signature of response to PD-1 blockade in classical Hodgkin lymphoma, the study combined TCR beta sequencing with CyTOF.

Genomic DNA was extracted with the Qiagen DNeasy kit from unsorted PBMCs and from negatively selected CD4+ and CD8+ fractions. TCR beta CDR3 regions were amplified by immunoSEQ multiplex PCR using primers annealing to V and J segments. A synthetic immune receptor repertoire was used to minimize amplification bias, and remaining bias was computationally removed after sequencing. In the paper's pipeline: Custom Python scripts were used to quantify repertoire diversity as the Shannon entropy index. Unsorted, CD4+ and CD8+ repertoires were examined separately, except in combined analyses, for which CD4+ and CD8+ sequences were merged in silico. Clonal expansion was defined as a frequency increase of at least 2-fold after treatment compared with C1D1, and clones undetected at baseline were assigned a pseudocount of 0.5. Singleton clones were defined as clones with 0 or 1 copy at C1D1, and non-singleton clones were defined as clones with 2 or more copies. Clones expanded in unsorted samples were assigned a CD4+, CD8+ or unknown annotation through matching of protein sequences in sorted samples from the same patient. Wilcoxon tests were applied to paired samples to test diversity changes from C1D1 to C4D1. Held by TCRdb, this immuneACCESS table contains in-frame sequences only and omits some clones. Under half of the omission traces to an unresolved V gene where checked; the cause of the rest is unknown. From that table come the V and J calls and clone size; the DNA was used to work out D and trimming. This sample holds around 60,000 clones; over 85% were observed only once. The leading ten clones occupy about 8% of the sample.

The paper's findings and limits, for the study overall: Only a single clinical trial cohort was studied, and what caused the repertoire differences, possibly disease activity or prior therapy, remained undefined. Lower diversity was seen in patients whose nivolumab began less than 1 year after ASCT, and these patients were left out of later analyses so that immune reconstitution would not confound the results. By C4D1, a significant rise was seen in CD4+ TCR diversity but not in CD8+ TCR diversity (p=0.0027 vs p=0.16), and the rise was most apparent among complete responders (p=0.02). Baseline TCR diversity was reported as lower in newly diagnosed patients than in healthy donors, and lower still in relapsed/refractory patients. Among trial patients, those achieving complete response had baseline diversity similar to that of newly diagnosed patients, while diversity was significantly lower in partial responders and progressors.

The CDR3 has 15 amino acids, counting the end cysteine and phenylalanine. The only DNA kept is the CDR3, 45 bases in frame from the first base. The junction shows trimming of 0 bases on V and 8 bases on J, and the gene matches do not reach 2 bases of it. CDR1 and CDR2 were assigned from the germline V gene as MDHEN and SYDVKM. Sample time point, as interpreted from the label and publication: cycle 4 day 1 (C4D1), after more than five weeks of nivolumab. All trial patients had relapsed after autologous stem cell transplantation, with cohorts A, B and C differing in prior brentuximab vedotin exposure. A total of around 59 patients with relapsed/refractory classical Hodgkin lymphoma made up the trial cohort, and each patient's best overall response was complete response, partial response or progressive disease. In the multi-cohort phase II CheckMate 205 trial, trial patients received single-agent nivolumab. An independent review committee assessed best overall response by applying the 2007 International Working Group response criteria. Trial PBMCs were collected just before the start of nivolumab (C1D1) and during therapy at cycle 2 day 1 and cycle 4 day 1. Peripheral blood was collected in 8 mL Vacutainer Cell Preparation Tubes, from which PBMCs were isolated by centrifugation and then cryopreserved.

The sample consisted of peripheral blood mononuclear cells (PBMCs), taken before the fourth cycle of nivolumab. The sequence links TRBV28 to TRBJ2-1, with 12 central nucleotides matching TRBD2. The TCR comes from a human donor with classical Hodgkin lymphoma. The CDR3 corresponds to CASSLWTSGGDEQFF. The DNA reads as follows: TGTGCCAGCAGTTTATGGACTAGCGGGGGAGATGAGCAGTTCTTC.